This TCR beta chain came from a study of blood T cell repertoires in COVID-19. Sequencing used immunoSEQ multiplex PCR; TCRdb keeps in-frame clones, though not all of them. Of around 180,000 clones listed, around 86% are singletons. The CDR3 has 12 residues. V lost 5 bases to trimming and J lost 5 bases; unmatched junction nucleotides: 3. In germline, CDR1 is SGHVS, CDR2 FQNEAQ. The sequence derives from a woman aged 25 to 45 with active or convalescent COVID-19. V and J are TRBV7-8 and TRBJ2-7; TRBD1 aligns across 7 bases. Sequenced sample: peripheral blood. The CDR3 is CASSLDRDEQYF. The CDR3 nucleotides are TGTGCCAGCAGCCTCGACAGGGACGAGCAGTACTTC.